This T cell receptor (beta chain) was obtained from a study of OX40 agonist ivuxolimab in advanced cancers. The overall study: Participants, about 83% male, averaged around 64 years of age, ranging from about 23 to 80.

Produced via immunoSEQ multiplex PCR; TCRdb's table is partial and in-frame only. The sample lists 80,000 or so clones, around 93% occurring once. The CDR3 runs to 15 residues. Germline assignment: CDR1 SGHRS and CDR2 YFSETQ. V lost 4 bases and J lost 2; bases outside the gene matches: 5. The origin of this receptor is an adult with an advanced solid tumor such as melanoma, head and neck, liver or kidney cancer. V gene TRBV5-1 combines with J gene TRBJ2-3; 9 nucleotides line up with TRBD2. Here the sequenced sample was CD4+ or CD8+ T cells sorted from blood, taken in a trial of the OX40 agonist ivuxolimab. The DNA of the CDR3 is TGCGCCAGCAGCCCAAGCGGGGGGTCCACAGATACGCAGTATTTT. It is translated as CASSPSGGSTDTQYF. Full variable domain (outside the CDR3, taken from reference TRBV5-1 and TRBJ2-3): KAGVTQTPRYLIKTRGQQVTLSCSPISGHRSVSWYQQTPGQGLQFLFEYFSETQRNKGNFPGRFSGRQFSNSRSEMNVSTLELGDSALYLCASSPSGGSTDTQYFGPGTRLTVL.